The 9 T cell receptor beta chains given below trace back to one sample, sequenced in a study of blood T cell repertoires in COVID-19. Profiled with immunoSEQ multiplex PCR; TCRdb holds only in-frame clones, not every one. This sample has approximately 360,000 clones, with around 87% found just once. The sample consisted of PBMCs or T cells enriched from blood (not recorded which). The receptors stem from a man aged 35 to 55 in a cohort exposed to, infected with or recovered from COVID-19 (not recorded which).

V and J are TRBV5-1 and TRBJ2-2; D possibly corresponds to TRBD2 (6 bases). CDR3 size: 15 residues. Germline V CDR1 and CDR2: SGHRS, YFSETQ. The V end lost 4 bases, the J end lost 5 bases, and 15 bases lay between the germline ends. In nucleotides, the CDR3 is TGCGCCAGCAGCCGATCGGGGGAATTGACCGGGGAGCTGTTTTTT. This encodes CASSRSGELTGELFF.

This chain joins TRBV28 and TRBJ1-2, with D perhaps TRBD1 (6 bases). This CDR3 comprises 15 residues. The V end lost 7 bases, the J end lost 4 bases, and 19 bases lay between the germline ends. Germline CDR1 and CDR2: MDHEN and SYDVKM. The CDR3 loop reads CASKMTGPSLYGYTF. The CDR3 DNA is TGTGCCAGCAAGATGACAGGTCCTAGCCTCTATGGCTACACCTTC.

The gene calls are TRBV15 and TRBJ2-4; 7 nucleotides agree with TRBD1. With 5 bases clipped from V and 3 bases from J, the junction kept 4 bases outside the gene matches. The CDR3 consists of 14 residues. Germline CDR1 reads LNHNV; CDR2 reads YYDKDF (reference sequence). Here the CDR3 reads CATSRRDSKNIQYF. The CDR3 DNA is TGTGCCACCAGCCGAAGGGACAGCAAAAACATTCAGTACTTC.

This chain connects TRBV18 to TRBJ1-1; D is possibly TRBD1 (5 bases). The germline V and J ends were trimmed by 1 base and 0 bases, with 9 bases remaining between them. Germline assignment: CDR1 KGHSH and CDR2 LQKENI. The CDR3 runs to 15 residues. The CDR3 loop reads CASSPRQMMNTEAFF. The CDR3 bases are TGTGCCAGCTCACCACGACAGATGATGAACACTGAAGCTTTCTTT.

The chain links TRBV5-1 to TRBJ2-3; TRBD1 agrees at 8 bases. The CDR3 covers 15 residues. Losses at the gene ends were 2 bases for V and 6 bases for J; bases not matched to a gene: 8. Germline V gene lookup returns CDR1 SGHRS and CDR2 YFSETQ. CDR3 sequence reads: CASSFRGTGSDTQYF. DNA for the CDR3: TGCGCCAGCAGCTTTCGAGGGACAGGCTCGGATACGCAGTATTTT.

The chain uses TRBV9 and TRBJ2-1, with D tentatively TRBD2 (9 bases). V lost 4 bases to trimming and J lost 4 bases, with 30 bases between them. Germline CDR1 is SGDLS and CDR2 is YYNGEE. This CDR3 has 20 amino acids. CDR3: CASSSRTGNPSGMKYNEQFF. Written as DNA, the CDR3 is TGTGCCAGCAGCTCTCGGACAGGGAATCCTAGCGGGATGAAATACAATGAGCAGTTCTTC. Full variable domain (outside the CDR3, taken from reference TRBV9 and TRBJ2-1): DSGVTQTPKHLITATGQRVTLRCSPRSGDLSVYWYQQSLDQGLQFLIQYYNGEERAKGNILERFSAQQFPDLHSELNLSSLELGDSALYFCASSSRTGNPSGMKYNEQFFGPGTRLTVL.

The count of this clone is one. The chain joins TRBV28 to TRBJ1-1, with D perhaps matching TRBD1 (5 bases). Trimming took off 3 bases at V and 4 bases at J, with 15 bases between the two ends. The CDR3 is made up of 15 amino acids. Germline V gene lookup returns CDR1 MDHEN and CDR2 SYDVKM. The CDR3 region has the DNA TGTGCCAGCAGTTTGGGGCCTAAAATCGGCACTGAAGCTTTCTTT. Translated, it gives CASSLGPKIGTEAFF.

The J gene is TRBJ1-2, the V gene TRBV2; 8 bases align to TRBD1. Germline CDR1 and CDR2: SNHLY and FYNNEI. This CDR3 has 15 amino acids. V was clipped by 5 bases and J by 8 bases; unmatched bases: 13. CDR3 in DNA: TGTGCCAGCAGTACCCGAGCTACAGGGGGTCAAGGCTACACCTTC. This gives the protein CASSTRATGGQGYTF.

The chain links TRBV6-5 to TRBJ1-1; TRBD1 might be the D (6 bases). Trimming pared 6 bases from V and 0 bases from J, leaving 11 bases between. The CDR3 extends over 14 amino acids. Germline loops: CDR1 MNHEY, CDR2 SVGAGI. This chain's CDR3 is CASSYDRLNTEAFF. The CDR3 DNA reads TGTGCCAGCAGCTATGACAGGTTGAACACTGAAGCTTTCTTT.